The clone carrying this T cell receptor (beta chain) showed up many times. Its target is not known. The entry originates in a study of Graves' ophthalmopathy and Graves' hyperthyroidism. Study-wide points: Among thyroid clonotypes expanded above 0.001 frequency, most also appeared in blood.

The V segment lost 0 bases and the J segment 3 bases; nucleotides outside the gene matches: 9. There are 18 residues in the CDR3. CDR1 is LGHNA and CDR2 is YNFKEQ in the germline V gene. Amplification of the TCR beta CDR3 regions used RNA transcripts (as template). Amplification began with first-round RT-PCR using HTBI primers, then second-round multiplex PCR was performed. TCRdb re-called the multiplex PCR reads with MiXCR, one entry per CDR3 protein. Of under 350,000 distinct CDR3 sequences in the sample, roughly a sixth were seen once. Sequenced sample: peripheral blood. The source of this sequence is an adult man with Graves' ophthalmopathy. The chain uses TRBV4-2 and TRBJ2-7, with TRBD2 matching over 12 bases. The CDR3 nucleotides are TGTGCCAGCAGCCAAGATAGGGCTAGCGGGGGGGCCGACTACGAGCAGTACTTC. Encoded protein: CASSQDRASGGADYEQYF.